The clone carrying this T cell receptor (beta chain) was found a few times. Its antigen is undetermined. The data are from a study of T cell responses to AZD1222 COVID-19 vaccine. Whole-study results and caveats: AZD1222 recipients seropositive at baseline numbered only six or seven.

The V segment lost 1 base and the J segment 8 bases; nucleotides outside the gene matches: 4. The CDR3 contains 13 residues. CDR1 and CDR2 from the germline V gene are SGHVS and FQNEAQ. TCRdb keeps only in-frame clones here, not all; method: immunoSEQ multiplex PCR. The repertoire consists of fewer than 30,000 clones, with about three quarters occurring once and the leading ten covering 5.8%. The chain is built from TRBV7-8 and TRBJ1-1; the match to TRBD1 covers 7 bases. The sequenced sample was peripheral blood, obtained on day 0 of AZD1222 vaccination. This TCR derives from an adult in good health. The CDR3 sequence: CASSLVQGQEAFF. The CDR3 coding sequence is TGTGCCAGCAGCTTAGTACAGGGGCAAGAAGCTTTCTTT.